The next 18 T cell receptor beta chains were all read from a single sample in a study of blood T cell repertoires in COVID-19. The assay was immunoSEQ multiplex PCR, and TCRdb's table has in-frame clones only and misses some. The data hold approximately 380,000 clones, with about 88% observed a single time. Sequenced input: PBMCs or T cells enriched from blood (not recorded which). The source of these receptors is a woman younger than 30 who had recovered from COVID-19.

This clone was observed once. The J gene is TRBJ2-2, the V gene TRBV30; tentative D call: TRBD1 (5 bases). Germline V gene data show CDR1 as GTSNPN and CDR2 as SVGIG (reference sequence). V gave up 2 bases and J gave up 6 bases, with 16 bases separating them. The CDR3 contains 15 residues. The CDR3: CAWSPGQGRAGELFF. For the CDR3, the DNA is TGTGCCTGGAGTCCCGGGCAGGGTCGGGCCGGGGAGCTGTTTTTT.

V gene TRBV19 combines with J gene TRBJ2-7; perhaps TRBD2 as D (5 bases). The CDR3 is 16 residues long. The V and J ends lost 5 bases and 0 bases respectively, with 17 bases between them. The germline gives CDR1 LNHDA, CDR2 SQIVND (reference sequence). CDR3 region: CASSSSSGIPSYEQYF. The CDR3 bases are TGTGCCAGTAGTTCTTCCTCGGGGATACCCTCCTACGAGCAGTACTTC.

J is TRBJ1-4 and V is TRBV7-9; no reliable D call. Germline V gene data show CDR1 as SEHNR and CDR2 as FQNEAQ (reference sequence). Deletions cut 5 bases from V and 8 bases from J, with 27 bases between. This CDR3 is built from 18 residues. DNA for the CDR3: TGTGCCAGCAGCCTCCGGCCGGATGGAGGTTTGATGGGCGAAAAACTGTTTTTT. This sequence encodes CASSLRPDGGLMGEKLFF.

This chain uses TRBV11-2 with TRBJ1-1, with 7 bases matching TRBD1. Unmatched junction bases numbered 4, after V lost 1 base and J lost 11 bases. CDR3 length equals 12 residues. Germline assignment: CDR1 SGHAT and CDR2 FQNNGV. The CDR3, as DNA: TGTGCCAGCAGCTTAGCAGGGGGGCAGGCTTTCTTT. As protein: CASSLAGGQAFF. Together with reference TRBV11-2 and TRBJ1-1, the CDR3 gives the full variable domain: EAGVAQSPRYKIIEKRQSVAFWCNPISGHATLYWYQQILGQGPKLLIQFQNNGVVDDSQLPKDRFSAERLKGVDSTLKIQPAKLEDSAVYLCASSLAGGQAFFGQGTRLTVV.

The chain recombines TRBV19 with TRBJ1-3; D might be TRBD1 (6 bases). The germline V and J ends were trimmed by 3 bases and 0 bases, with 12 bases remaining between them. CDR1 LNHDA and CDR2 SQIVND come from the germline V gene (reference sequence). The length of the CDR3 is 16 residues. For the CDR3, the DNA is TGTGCCAGTAGTATTGGGGGCATTAACTCTGGAAACACCATATATTTT. Residues: CASSIGGINSGNTIYF.

The chain combines TRBV2 with TRBJ2-1; TRBD1 matches 8 bases. The CDR3 extends over 13 amino acids. Germline trimming cut 6 bases from V and 6 bases from J; bases unmatched to any gene: 4. Looked up from germline, CDR1 is SNHLY and CDR2 is FYNNEI. In DNA, the CDR3 is TGTGCCAGCAGCCAGGACAGGGCCAATGAGCAGTTCTTC. This translates into CASSQDRANEQFF.

This rearrangement joins TRBV5-4 to TRBJ2-1; 12 positions agree with TRBD2. This CDR3 is built from 15 residues. Trimming at V came to 0 bases and at J to 8 bases, leaving 3 bases not matched to a gene. Germline CDR1 SGHNT, CDR2 YYREEE (reference sequence). This CDR3 is CASSLVLAGGYEQFF. The DNA for the CDR3 is TGTGCCAGCAGCTTGGTACTAGCGGGGGGATATGAGCAGTTCTTC.

V is TRBV5-5 and J is TRBJ2-1, with TRBD1 identical over 8 bases. V gave up 0 bases and J gave up 7 bases; unmatched junction bases: 6. There are 15 residues in the CDR3. Germline CDR1 and CDR2: SGHKS and YYEKEE (reference sequence). As DNA, the CDR3 is TGTGCCAGCAGCTTGGGGCAGGGGGCGCGGAATGAGCAGTTCTTC. Amino acid sequence: CASSLGQGARNEQFF.

The V gene is TRBV12-3 or TRBV12-4, the J gene TRBJ1-1; D is perhaps TRBD1 (6 bases). With 4 bases removed from V and 11 bases from J, the gap between germline ends came to 14 bases. There are 12 residues in the CDR3. The CDR3 DNA follows: TGTGCCAGCAGTTCCCCCGACAGGATTGCTTTCTTT. Its protein is CASSSPDRIAFF.

CDR3 region: CASSRQGDTEAFF. The CDR3 nucleotides read TGCGCCAGCAGCCGACAGGGGGACACTGAAGCTTTCTTT. The genes are TRBV5-1 and TRBJ1-1, with TRBD1 matching over 9 bases. The CDR3 covers 13 residues. Unmatched junction bases numbered 1, after V lost 4 bases and J lost 3 bases. Germline CDR1 is SGHRS and CDR2 is YFSETQ.

CDR3 sequence: CSAQGYTEAFF. CDR3 in DNA: TGCAGCGCACAGGGGTATACTGAAGCTTTCTTT. The gene calls are TRBV29-1 and TRBJ1-1; 7 nucleotides align to TRBD1. The CDR3 length is 11 residues. The germline gives CDR1 SQVTM, CDR2 ANQGSEA. Trimming cost V 7 bases and J 5 bases; bases outside gene matches: 4.

The chain recombines TRBV10-1 with TRBJ1-5, with TRBD1 matching over 9 bases. Germline trimming cut 3 bases from V and 7 bases from J; bases unmatched to any gene: 4. The V gene's germline CDR1 is WNHNN and CDR2 SYGVQD (reference sequence). The CDR3 totals 14 residues. The DNA for the CDR3 is TGCGCCAGCAGTGAACAGGGGGCGCGACAGCCCCAGCATTTT. This encodes CASSEQGARQPQHF.

The CDR3 DNA sequence: TGTGCCGTAAGTCCGGGACAGGGGAGGGATGAGCAGTTCTTC. Amino acid sequence: CAVSPGQGRDEQFF. The V gene is TRBV24-1, the J gene TRBJ2-1; 10 nucleotides match TRBD1. This CDR3 has 14 amino acids. CDR1 and CDR2 from the germline V gene are KGHDR and SFDVKD. Trimming removed 12 bases from V and 8 bases from J; junction bases left unmatched: 12.

The V and J genes are TRBV6-5 and TRBJ2-2, with 10 bases aligning to TRBD1. The germline CDR1 and CDR2 sequences are MNHEY and SVGAGI. V dropped 4 bases and J dropped 5; count of bases not matched to a gene: 7. This CDR3 region has 16 residues. CDR3 in amino acids: CASSSPEGQGTGELFF. The DNA for the CDR3 is TGTGCCAGCAGTTCCCCAGAGGGACAGGGGACCGGGGAGCTGTTTTTT.

The chain is built from TRBV2 and TRBJ2-2; D call uncertain. The V and J ends lost 5 bases and 4 bases respectively, with 8 bases between them. Per the germline V gene, CDR1 is SNHLY and CDR2 is FYNNEI. The CDR3 extends over 13 amino acids. The CDR3 loop reads CASSPPLTGELFF. CDR3 in DNA: TGTGCCAGCAGTCCCCCCCTCACCGGGGAGCTGTTTTTT.

V usage is TRBV14 and J usage is TRBJ1-5, with TRBD1 identical over 12 bases. V lost 2 bases, J lost 1 base, and 9 bases stayed unmatched. Per the germline V gene, CDR1 is SGHDN and CDR2 is FVKESK. The CDR3 runs 19 residues. CDR3 bases: TGTGCCAGCAGCCAAAACCGGGACAGGGGGCGGGAGAGCAATCAGCCCCAGCATTTT. Its protein is CASSQNRDRGRESNQPQHF. Complete variable domain (other parts from reference TRBV14 and TRBJ1-5): EAGVTQFPSHSVIEKGQTVTLRCDPISGHDNLYWYRRVMGKEIKFLLHFVKESKQDESGMPNNRFLAERTGGTYSTLKVQPAELEDSGVYFCASSQNRDRGRESNQPQHFGDGTRLSIL.

Written as DNA, the CDR3 is TGCGCCAGCAGCTTACCGGGACTGAGCGGAAACACCATATATTTT. Residues: CASSLPGLSGNTIYF. The V call is TRBV5-1, the J call TRBJ1-3; perhaps TRBD1 as D (5 bases). V lost 2 bases, J lost 4 bases, and 13 bases lay in between. Germline CDR1 and CDR2: SGHRS and YFSETQ. CDR3 size: 15 residues. The full variable domain, with the rest looked up from reference TRBV5-1 and TRBJ1-3, is KAGVTQTPRYLIKTRGQQVTLSCSPISGHRSVSWYQQTPGQGLQFLFEYFSETQRNKGNFPGRFSGRQFSNSRSEMNVSTLELGDSALYLCASSLPGLSGNTIYFGEGSWLTVV.

V is TRBV6-6 and J is TRBJ1-2; maybe TRBD1 (5 bases). This CDR3 is built from 13 residues. Germline V gene data show CDR1 as MNHNY and CDR2 as SVGAGI (reference sequence). The V end was cut by 5 bases, the J end by 6 bases, with 13 bases between. The CDR3 DNA reads TGTGCCAGCAGTCCGACCACAGGCGATGGCTACACCTTC. This encodes CASSPTTGDGYTF.